The 28 T cell receptor beta chains below all came from one sample that was sequenced in a study of cytomegalovirus exposure and HLA in healthy donors. Researchers ran the PCR with 60 Vbeta and 13 Jbeta primers. Sequencing used immunoSEQ multiplex PCR; TCRdb keeps in-frame clones, though not all of them. The sample yields approximately 120,000 clones, around 74% seen once. The sequenced material came from PBMCs. The source is a woman aged 50 to 60 in good health and CMV-seropositive.

The chain carries TRBV4-1 and TRBJ2-7, with TRBD1 matching 10 bases. With V trimmed by 4 bases and J by 0 bases, 9 bases remained unmatched. Germline values: CDR1 MGHRA, CDR2 YSYEKL. The CDR3 covers 17 residues. CDR3 nucleotide sequence: TGCGCCAGCAGCCCGGCGTGGGGGGACAGGGGCTCCTACGAGCAGTACTTC. Its protein product is CASSPAWGDRGSYEQYF.

This clone was observed a few times. CDR3 protein: CASSLYSGVRRYEQYF. The CDR3 DNA is TGTGCCAGCAGCTTGTACAGCGGGGTTAGGCGATACGAGCAGTACTTC. This chain joins TRBV5-6 and TRBJ2-7; 7 nucleotides line up with TRBD2. This CDR3 spans 16 amino acids. The junction had 11 bases not matched to a gene; V was cut back by 1 base and J by 4 bases. Germline V CDR1 and CDR2: SGHDT, YYEEEE.

The chain is built from TRBV4-1 and TRBJ1-3, with 10 bases aligning to TRBD1. V was pared by 3 bases and J by 8 bases, with 10 bases of the junction left unmatched. The CDR3 runs to 16 residues. Germline loops: CDR1 MGHRA, CDR2 YSYEKL. The CDR3 region has the DNA TGCGCCAGCAGCCACCAACCGGGACAGGGGTTGGACACCATATATTTT. This sequence encodes CASSHQPGQGLDTIYF.

This clone has just one count. The chain joins TRBV12-5 to TRBJ1-6; the D is unclear. The length of the CDR3 is 17 residues. Germline CDR1 is LGHNT and CDR2 is FRNRAP. V shed 5 bases and J shed 0 bases, with 14 bases lying between them. The CDR3 is CASGEDPGSSYNSPLHF. CDR3 coding DNA: TGTGCTAGTGGTGAAGACCCAGGAAGCTCCTATAATTCACCCCTCCACTTT.

This sequence joins TRBV4-2 and TRBJ2-7; 7 bases map to TRBD2. The length of the CDR3 is 16 residues. The germline gives CDR1 LGHNA, CDR2 YNFKEQ. Germline trimming cut 0 bases from V and 4 bases from J; bases unmatched to any gene: 9. In DNA form, the CDR3 reads TGTGCCAGCAGCCAAGATTTTGAGGGGAGGGGATACGAGCAGTACTTC. Translating gives CASSQDFEGRGYEQYF.

This sequence joins TRBV27 and TRBJ2-5; a weak D match, TRBD1 (5 bases). Trimming cost V 8 bases and J 7 bases, with 20 bases left between them. The CDR3 has 14 amino acids. The germline V gene has CDR1 MNHEY and CDR2 SMNVEV (reference sequence). The CDR3 loop reads CASSQNRISRTQYF. The CDR3 region has the DNA TGTGCCAGCTCCCAGAACAGGATCTCCCGGACCCAGTACTTC.

The chain couples TRBV23-1 to TRBJ1-2; D is uncertain. TRBV23-1 counts as an open reading frame of uncertain function. Trimming shortened V by 3 bases and J by 8 bases, and 28 bases separated the two germline ends. This CDR3 contains 18 residues. The CDR3 DNA sequence: TGCGCCAGCAGTCATCCCCCCCGAGGCTGGGAGACGGGGAGGGGCTACACCTTC. Encoded protein: CASSHPPRGWETGRGYTF.

V gene TRBV25-1 combines with J gene TRBJ2-7, with no clear D. V was pared by 0 bases and J by 6 bases, with 12 bases between. The CDR3 has 14 residues. Germline assignment: CDR1 MGHDK and CDR2 SYGVNS. CDR3 in DNA: TGTGCCAGCAGTGAATATGGAGAGGATCTCGAGCAGTACTTC. Translated, it gives CASSEYGEDLEQYF.

This chain connects TRBV7-6 to TRBJ2-7, with 10 bases lining up with TRBD1. The CDR3 sequence is 16 residues long. The V gene's germline CDR1 is SGHVS and CDR2 FNYEAQ. The V gene end was trimmed by 5 bases and the J gene end by 2 bases; junction bases not matched to a gene: 9. The CDR3 loop reads CASSPWGGQGTYEQYF. For the CDR3, the DNA is TGTGCCAGCAGCCCGTGGGGGGGACAGGGGACCTACGAGCAGTACTTC.

This chain uses TRBV7-7 with TRBJ2-1; 11 bases agree with TRBD2. The CDR3 runs to 16 residues. The V and J ends lost 5 bases and 10 bases, in that order; junction bases with no gene match: 13. Germline-derived CDR1 and CDR2 are SSHAT and FNYEAQ (reference sequence). In nucleotides, the CDR3 is TGTGCCAGCAGCGTCGGCACTAGCGGGGGCGTGAAGGAGCAGTTCTTC. Translating it yields CASSVGTSGGVKEQFF.

V gene TRBV27 combines with J gene TRBJ2-6; 7 bases line up with TRBD2. The ends lost 6 bases at V and 0 bases at J; junction bases unmatched: 11. Germline CDR1 is MNHEY and CDR2 is SMNVEV (reference sequence). There are 18 residues in the CDR3. The CDR3 is CASRPIPGGNSGANVLTF. CDR3 bases: TGTGCCAGCAGACCTATCCCGGGAGGAAACTCTGGGGCCAACGTCCTGACTTTC.

This clone was observed a few times. This chain joins TRBV9 and TRBJ2-7; 13 nucleotides match TRBD2. The J segment lost 6 bases and the V segment lost 2 bases, leaving 5 bases of the junction unmatched. The CDR3 spans 15 residues. Germline-derived CDR1 and CDR2 are SGDLS and YYNGEE. The CDR3: CASSVAGTSGVEQYF. In nucleotides, the CDR3 is TGTGCCAGCAGCGTCGCCGGGACTAGCGGGGTCGAGCAGTACTTC.

This sequence joins TRBV5-6 and TRBJ1-6; 8 nucleotides align to TRBD1. The CDR3 totals 15 residues. CDR1 is SGHDT and CDR2 is YYEEEE in the germline V gene. V lost 6 bases and J lost 3; bases outside the gene matches: 5. CDR3 nucleotide sequence: TGTGCCAGCACGGTAACAGGGGGCTATAATTCACCCCTCCACTTT. It encodes CASTVTGGYNSPLHF.

The CDR3 reads CASSGAYSNQPQHF. The CDR3 region has the DNA TGTGCCAGCAGTGGAGCGTATAGCAATCAGCCCCAGCATTTT. J is TRBJ1-5 and V is TRBV6-1; D gene uncertain. Trimming removed 4 bases from V and 0 bases from J, with 7 bases in between. CDR3 length: 14 residues. Germline V gene data show CDR1 as MNHNS and CDR2 as SASEGT.

This clone was detected a few times. This rearrangement joins TRBV7-2 to TRBJ1-4; 8 nucleotides match TRBD1. There are 15 residues in the CDR3. The germline V gene encodes CDR1 SGHTA and CDR2 FQGNSA. The V and J ends lost 3 bases and 8 bases, in that order; junction bases with no gene match: 8. The CDR3 spells CASSFEGQVGEKLFF. CDR3 bases: TGTGCCAGCAGCTTCGAGGGACAGGTCGGAGAAAAACTGTTTTTT.

This clone has a single count. This chain joins TRBV5-1 and TRBJ1-2; D possibly corresponds to TRBD1 (6 bases). The CDR3 has 13 residues. Germline CDR1 reads SGHRS; CDR2 reads YFSETQ. Trimming took off 4 bases at V and 6 bases at J, with 13 bases between the two ends. CDR3 region: CASSEQGIDGYTF. The CDR3 region has the DNA TGCGCCAGCAGCGAACAGGGTATTGATGGCTACACCTTC. Together with reference TRBV5-1 and TRBJ1-2, the CDR3 gives the full variable domain: KAGVTQTPRYLIKTRGQQVTLSCSPISGHRSVSWYQQTPGQGLQFLFEYFSETQRNKGNFPGRFSGRQFSNSRSEMNVSTLELGDSALYLCASSEQGIDGYTFGSGTRLTVV.

The chain's CDR3 is CASSFRQAYTGELFF. For the CDR3, the DNA is TGTGCCAGCAGTTTTCGACAGGCGTACACCGGGGAGCTGTTTTTT. This chain joins TRBV27 and TRBJ2-2; TRBD1 is a possible D gene (6 bases). V was pared by 3 bases and J by 3 bases, with 11 bases between. The length of the CDR3 is 15 residues. Germline CDR1 is MNHEY and CDR2 is SMNVEV (reference sequence).

The chain couples TRBV5-1 to TRBJ2-3, with 9 bases that match TRBD2. CDR1 SGHRS and CDR2 YFSETQ come from the germline V gene. The CDR3 loop spans 16 amino acids. Unmatched junction bases numbered 10, after V lost 4 bases and J lost 4 bases. CDR3 loop: CASSLQPSGASDTQYF. Written as DNA, the CDR3 is TGCGCCAGCAGCCTACAACCTAGCGGGGCGTCAGATACGCAGTATTTT.

The rearrangement links TRBV5-1 to TRBJ2-1; D is perhaps TRBD1 (5 bases). Per the germline V gene, CDR1 is SGHRS and CDR2 is YFSETQ. The CDR3 totals 17 residues. V lost 0 bases and J 2 bases, leaving 15 bases between the germline ends. The DNA for the CDR3 is TGCGCCAGCAGCTTGGCTTTATTAGGGGCAACCTACAATGAGCAGTTCTTC. Translation: CASSLALLGATYNEQFF. Complete variable domain (other parts from reference TRBV5-1 and TRBJ2-1): KAGVTQTPRYLIKTRGQQVTLSCSPISGHRSVSWYQQTPGQGLQFLFEYFSETQRNKGNFPGRFSGRQFSNSRSEMNVSTLELGDSALYLCASSLALLGATYNEQFFGPGTRLTVL.

V usage is TRBV13 and J usage is TRBJ2-2; D may be TRBD2 (6 bases). CDR1 is PRHDT, CDR2 FYEKMQ, per germline (reference sequence). Trimming pared 3 bases from V and 6 bases from J, leaving 11 bases between. The CDR3 spans 14 residues. CDR3 region: CASSFGTFPGELFF. CDR3 nucleotides: TGTGCCAGCAGCTTCGGGACTTTCCCCGGGGAGCTGTTTTTT. The variable domain in full, with the rest retrieved from reference TRBV13 and TRBJ2-2, is AAGVIQSPRHLIKEKRETATLKCYPIPRHDTVYWYQQGPGQDPQFLISFYEKMQSDKGSIPDRFSAQQFSDYHSELNMSSLELGDSALYFCASSFGTFPGELFFGEGSRLTVL.

The chain combines TRBV7-9 with TRBJ1-2, with no clear D. Germline CDR1 is SEHNR and CDR2 is FQNEAQ (reference sequence). The V and J ends lost 5 bases and 4 bases respectively, with 14 bases between them. This CDR3 comprises 14 residues. This CDR3 is CASSRHLGPYGYTF. In DNA form, the CDR3 reads TGTGCCAGCAGCCGACATCTTGGTCCCTATGGCTACACCTTC.

The genes are TRBV5-1 and TRBJ2-5; a weak D match, TRBD2 (6 bases). V lost 5 bases, J lost 3 bases, and 14 bases lay in between. CDR1 and CDR2 (germline): SGHRS, YFSETQ. This CDR3 is built from 14 residues. The CDR3 protein is CASRAGRPEETQYF. As DNA, the CDR3 is TGCGCCAGCAGGGCGGGACGTCCCGAAGAGACCCAGTACTTC.

A single count supports this clone. At one end, the junction sequence differs from germline, possibly due to a read error. The chain carries TRBV7-9 and TRBJ1-3; TRBD1 is a possible D gene (6 bases). Per the germline V gene, CDR1 is SEHNR and CDR2 is FQNEAQ (reference sequence). CDR3 length: 17 amino acids. The CDR3 loop reads CSSSRLIGQFAGNTIYF. The DNA of the CDR3 is TGTTCCAGCAGCCGTTTAATCGGACAGTTTGCTGGAAACACCATATATTTT.

The chain employs TRBV19 and TRBJ1-5; D is unclear. V shed 0 bases and J shed 7 bases, with 4 bases lying between them. Germline loops: CDR1 LNHDA, CDR2 SQIVND (reference sequence). This CDR3 spans 12 amino acids. The CDR3 DNA is TGTGCCAGTAGTATAGAGCGGCAGCCCCAGCATTTT. It is translated as CASSIERQPQHF.

The V gene is TRBV7-9, the J gene TRBJ2-4; 7 nucleotides line up with TRBD1. This CDR3 has 15 amino acids. The trim removed 5 bases at V and 1 base at J, leaving 5 bases unmatched. Germline CDR1 SEHNR, CDR2 FQNEAQ (reference sequence). CDR3 sequence (DNA): TGTGCCAGCAGCCCGACAGGGTCGGCCAAAAACATTCAGTACTTC. Translation: CASSPTGSAKNIQYF.

This clone was seen a single time. The chain links TRBV11-2 to TRBJ2-1, with TRBD2 as a possible D gene (5 bases). The V and J ends lost 5 bases and 5 bases respectively, with 10 bases between them. CDR3 length equals 13 residues. Germline V gene data show CDR1 as SGHAT and CDR2 as FQNNGV. For the CDR3, the DNA is TGTGCCAGCAGCCCGCGGGTCGACAATGAGCAGTTCTTC. It yields the protein CASSPRVDNEQFF.

The J gene is TRBJ1-3, the V gene TRBV4-2; a possible D gene is TRBD1 (5 bases). The CDR3 loop spans 16 amino acids. Germline CDR1 and CDR2: LGHNA and YNFKEQ. Trimming took 6 bases from V and 1 from J, leaving 16 bases between them. Written as DNA, the CDR3 is TGTGCCAGCAGGCACTCTGAAGGGGCGTCTGGAAACACCATATATTTT. Translated, it gives CASRHSEGASGNTIYF.

This clone was seen once. V usage is TRBV7-9 and J usage is TRBJ1-1; possibly TRBD1 for D (5 bases). Germline V gene data show CDR1 as SEHNR and CDR2 as FQNEAQ (reference sequence). The CDR3 has 12 residues. Trimming took off 3 bases at V and 8 bases at J, with 10 bases between the two ends. The CDR3 DNA reads TGTGCCAGCAGCTTGGAGGGGAGCGAAGCTTTCTTT. It encodes CASSLEGSEAFF. The full variable domain, in which reference TRBV7-9 and TRBJ1-1 provide the parts outside the CDR3, is DTGVSQNPRHKITKRGQNVTFRCDPISEHNRLYWYRQTLGQGPEFLTYFQNEAQLEKSRLLSDRFSAERPKGSFSTLEIQRTEQGDSAMYLCASSLEGSEAFFGQGTRLTVV.